This TCR beta chain was profiled in a study of blood T cell repertoires in COVID-19. Overall study context: Samples representing acute and convalescent COVID-19 were sourced from the United States, Italy and Spain. Sample material is recorded as cDNA or gDNA derived from T cells, B-cell-depleted T cells, or PBMCs.

As originally analysed: Reference gene primer amplification gave nucleated cell count estimates. This table comes from immunoSEQ multiplex PCR, and its TCRdb copy is limited to in-frame clones, with some not included. V, J and clone size derive from that table, while D and trimming were established from the DNA sequence. Of fewer than 85,000 clones detected, more than 60% appear once; the ten largest clones hold around 27%. The CDR3 loop spans 14 amino acids. The trim removed 7 bases at V and 10 bases at J, leaving 11 bases unmatched. The V gene's germline CDR1 is LNHDA and CDR2 SQIVND (reference sequence).

This receptor was taken from a woman older than 75 with active or convalescent COVID-19. This chain connects TRBV19 to TRBJ2-1; 9 nucleotides match TRBD2. Sequencing was done on a sample of peripheral blood. The CDR3 reads CASTAGGGAEEQFF. CDR3 sequence (DNA): TGTGCCAGTACCGCGGGCGGGGGGGCAGAGGAGCAGTTCTTC.